These T cell receptor beta chains were read from a single sample in a study of T-cell reconstitution after alpha-beta-depleted transplantation in children. MiXCR, applied by TCRdb to the PCR reads, yields one record per CDR3 protein. Of 150,000 to 200,000 distinct CDR3 sequences in the sample, roughly 6.3% were seen once. Specimen: PBMCs, collected before TCRalphabeta/CD19-depleted stem cell transplant. These TCRs come from a girl under two years old with combined immunodeficiency, due to receive a stem cell transplant. CDR3s include the opening cysteine and the closing phenylalanine or tryptophan. Each record gives: D gene, CDR3 length, J gene, V gene, clone size, CDR3 protein, CDR3 DNA. D genes are given only for firm matches. Some rows have no size entry. The others give once, few or many, or a class for an expanded clone.

TRBD1,20,TRBJ1-6,TRBV10-3,many,CAISEVSGTGLSSYNSPLHF,TGTGCCATCAGTGAAGTCTCCGGGACAGGGTTAAGCTCCTATAATTCACCCCTCCACTTT
TRBD1,16,TRBJ1-1,TRBV4-3,many,CASSQGTGGKNTEAFF,TGCGCCAGCAGCCAAGGGACAGGGGGCAAGAACACTGAAGCTTTCTTT
.,15,TRBJ2-5,TRBV7-8,many,CASSLAGGRMETQYF,TGTGCCAGCAGCTTAGCCGGGGGGCGGATGGAGACCCAGTACTTC
.,14,TRBJ2-3,TRBV12-3/TRBV12-4,many,CASVSGHSTDTQYF,TGTGCCAGCGTCTCCGGCCATAGCACAGATACGCAGTATTTT
.,13,TRBJ1-1,TRBV4-3,many,CASSRRRGTEAFF,TGCGCCAGCAGCCGTCGAAGGGGCACTGAAGCTTTCTTT
.,13,TRBJ2-3,TRBV4-3,many,CASSQDWGDTQYF,TGCGCCAGCAGCCAAGATTGGGGGGATACGCAGTATTTT
.,19,TRBJ1-5,TRBV4-2,few,CASSQNVGVGGGADQPQHF,TGTGCCAGCAGCCAGAATGTCGGTGTGGGTGGTGGGGCGGATCAGCCCCAGCATTTT
TRBD2,17,TRBJ2-1,TRBV29-1,many,CSAQGLAGGPSYNEQFF,TGCAGCGCTCAAGGACTAGCGGGGGGGCCCTCTTACAATGAGCAGTTCTTC
.,12,TRBJ2-5,TRBV14,many,CASSQVQETQYF,TGTGCCAGCAGCCAAGTTCAGGAGACCCAGTACTTC
.,14,TRBJ1-5,TRBV6-5,few,CASSYRTGNQPQHF,TGTGCCAGCAGTTACAGGACAGGCAATCAGCCCCAGCATTTT
.,16,TRBJ2-1,TRBV7-6,many,CASSLVVLASYNEQFF,TGTGCCAGCAGCTTAGTCGTCCTAGCTTCCTACAATGAGCAGTTCTTC
TRBD1,16,TRBJ2-1,TRBV5-1,many,CASSLGTGGIDNEQFF,TGCGCCAGCAGCTTGGGCACAGGGGGAATCGACAATGAGCAGTTCTTC
.,13,TRBJ2-7,TRBV20-1,many,CSAPALAVYEQYF,TGCAGTGCTCCCGCCTTAGCGGTCTACGAGCAGTACTTC
TRBD1,13,TRBJ2-5,TRBV28,many,CAVRGQGEETQYF,TGTGCCGTACGGGGTCAGGGGGAAGAGACCCAGTACTTC
TRBD2,17,TRBJ2-1,TRBV7-2,many,CASSLSPTSGGKNEQFF,TGTGCCAGCAGCTTAAGCCCTACTAGCGGGGGGAAAAATGAGCAGTTCTTC
.,16,TRBJ2-3,TRBV7-2,many,CASSLALWPSTDTQYF,TGTGCCAGCAGCTTAGCTTTGTGGCCAAGCACAGATACGCAGTATTTT
TRBD2,15,TRBJ2-5,TRBV7-7,many,CASSFRTSGQETQYF,TGTGCTAGCAGCTTTCGGACTAGCGGGCAAGAGACCCAGTACTTC
.,18,TRBJ2-3,TRBV12-3/TRBV12-4,many,CASSFPSLAEADTDTQYF,TGTGCCAGCAGTTTCCCCTCGTTAGCGGAGGCGGACACAGATACGCAGTATTTT
.,15,TRBJ1-1,TRBV29-1,many,CSVGGGQARNTEAFF,TGCAGCGTTGGTGGGGGGCAGGCTCGGAACACTGAAGCTTTCTTT
TRBD2,16,TRBJ2-1,TRBV4-1,.,CASSQVAGTTYNEQFF,TGCGCCAGCAGCCAAGTAGCCGGGACTACTTACAATGAGCAGTTCTTC
.,15,TRBJ2-7,TRBV7-9,many,CASSLADFLSYEQYF,TGTGCCAGCAGCTTGGCGGATTTCCTCTCCTACGAGCAGTACTTC
.,13,TRBJ2-7,TRBV12-3/TRBV12-4,many,CASTLDPRYEQYF,TGTGCCAGCACCCTCGACCCCCGTTACGAGCAGTACTTC
TRBD1,14,TRBJ2-7,TRBV20-1,many,CSARKTGGSYEQYF,TGCAGTGCTAGAAAGACAGGGGGTTCCTACGAGCAGTACTTC
.,15,TRBJ2-2,TRBV18,many,CASSSGTQNTGELFF,TGTGCCAGCTCCTCCGGGACACAGAACACCGGGGAGCTGTTTTTT
TRBD1,14,TRBJ1-1,TRBV15,many,CATSNGQGAAEAFF,TGTGCCACCAGCAACGGACAGGGGGCGGCTGAAGCTTTCTTT
TRBD1,14,TRBJ2-7,TRBV25-1,many,CASSDWDRDDEQYF,TGTGCCAGCAGTGATTGGGACAGGGACGACGAGCAGTACTTC
TRBD2,16,TRBJ2-3,TRBV3-1,many,CASSPRTGTSPDTQYF,TGTGCCAGCAGCCCCCGAACCGGGACTAGTCCAGATACGCAGTATTTT
.,12,TRBJ1-4,TRBV25-1,many,CASSSLNEKLFF,TGTGCCAGCTCTAGCCTTAATGAAAAACTTTTTTTT
.,14,TRBJ2-1,TRBV9,.,CASSVGDPGNEQFF,TGTGCCAGCAGCGTAGGAGACCCAGGGAATGAGCAGTTCTTC
.,15,TRBJ1-1,TRBV15,many,CATSRDMGRGTEAFF,TGTGCCACCAGCAGAGATATGGGCCGGGGCACTGAAGCTTTCTTT
.,21,TRBJ2-3,TRBV28,many,CASSLSRYLTLAPPSTDTQYF,TGTGCCAGCAGTTTATCCCGCTACCTTACACTAGCCCCCCCTAGCACAGATACGCAGTATTTT
TRBD1,19,TRBJ1-1,TRBV18,.,CASSPSNPGQGGRNTEAFF,TGTGCCAGCTCACCGTCAAATCCCGGACAGGGGGGTAGGAACACTGAAGCTTTCTTT
.,15,TRBJ2-1,TRBV28,many,CASSFLTTSYNEQFF,TGTGCCAGCAGTTTCCTGACGACCAGCTACAATGAGCAGTTCTTC
.,15,TRBJ1-1,TRBV6-5,.,CASSYAISRNTEAFF,TGTGCCAGCAGTTACGCCATTTCAAGGAACACTGAAGCTTTCTTT
.,11,TRBJ2-5,TRBV7-6,.,CASSLEGTQYF,TGTGCCAGCAGCTTAGAGGGGACCCAGTACTTC
.,14,TRBJ1-6,TRBV7-8,.,CASSSDGANSPLHF,TGTGCCAGCAGCTCTGACGGAGCTAATTCACCCCTCCACTTT
.,18,TRBJ1-5,TRBV4-1,many,CASSQEPRQGGGNQPQHF,TGCGCCAGCAGCCAAGAACCCCGACAAGGCGGAGGCAATCAGCCCCAGCATTTT
.,15,TRBJ2-2,TRBV20-1,few,CSARDVTSNGGELFF,TGCAGTGCTAGAGATGTTACAAGCAATGGCGGGGAGCTGTTTTTT
.,14,TRBJ2-7,TRBV4-3,many,CASSPGLFEYEQYF,TGCGCCAGCAGCCCCGGACTATTTGAGTACGAGCAGTACTTC